This entry lists 19 T cell receptor beta chains sequenced from one sample in a study of cytomegalovirus exposure and HLA in healthy donors. Use of 60 Vbeta and 13 Jbeta primers characterized the PCR. Clones were read by immunoSEQ multiplex PCR, and TCRdb kept only the in-frame ones, dropping some. The sample includes about 180,000 clones, 77% seen only once; the top ten take 3.7%. The sample was PBMCs. The receptors were gathered from a woman in her sixties or seventies in good health and CMV-seropositive.

Only a few counts were recorded for this clone. The chain carries TRBV11-2 and TRBJ2-2, with D perhaps TRBD2 (5 bases). CDR1 and CDR2 (germline): SGHAT, FQNNGV. Trimming cost V 6 bases and J 5 bases, with 22 bases left between them. The CDR3 spans 17 residues. CDR3 coding DNA: TGTGCCAGCAGGGCCCTTAGAAGGCGGGTGGGGACCGGGGAGCTGTTTTTT. Protein product: CASRALRRRVGTGELFF.

The chain carries TRBV29-1 and TRBJ1-1; tentatively, D is TRBD1 (6 bases). This CDR3 is built from 14 residues. The germline V gene has CDR1 SQVTM and CDR2 ANQGSEA. V gave up 4 bases and J gave up 4 bases, with 16 bases separating them. As DNA, the CDR3 is TGCAGCGTTGTGGTGCAGGGGAAGCGCACTGAAGCTTTCTTT. It translates to CSVVVQGKRTEAFF.

This clone was observed a handful of times. The gene calls are TRBV7-2 and TRBJ1-4, with D hard to call. CDR1 and CDR2 from the germline V gene are SGHTA and FQGNSA. This CDR3 comprises 14 residues. V gave up 1 base and J gave up 6 bases, with 9 bases separating them. CDR3 coding DNA: TGTGCCAGCAGCTTAGAAAGTACGGATGAAAAACTGTTTTTT. Translated, it gives CASSLESTDEKLFF.

This clone was seen more than once but under ten times. The chain is built from TRBV6-6 and TRBJ1-2, with D uncertain. CDR1 is MNHNY, CDR2 SVGAGI, per germline (reference sequence). This CDR3 is built from 12 residues. V was shortened by 6 bases and J by 7 bases, with 12 bases between the two germline ends. The CDR3 DNA reads TGTGCCAGCAGGGAGGGCAGTCTTGGCTACACCTTC. The encoded protein is CASREGSLGYTF.

CDR3 in amino acids: CASSRQRGRTDTQYF. CDR3 bases: TGTGCCAGCAGCCGTCAGCGGGGGAGGACAGATACGCAGTATTTT. The genes are TRBV14 and TRBJ2-3, with 8 nucleotides matching TRBD2. This CDR3 has 15 amino acids. Germline assignment: CDR1 SGHDN and CDR2 FVKESK. J gave up 3 bases and V 4 bases, and 6 bases lay outside the gene matches.

Comment on this clone: In the same sample, other DNA sequences code for this CDR3. J is TRBJ2-3 and V is TRBV27; D gene unclear. Per the germline V gene, CDR1 is MNHEY and CDR2 is SMNVEV (reference sequence). The CDR3 is 13 amino acids. Trimming took 6 bases from V and 2 from J, leaving 9 bases between them. CDR3 region: CASSLIFTDTQYF. The CDR3, as DNA: TGTGCCAGCAGCCTTATTTTCACAGATACGCAGTATTTT.

CDR3 coding DNA: TGTGCCAGCAGTGGAGGTCCGGAAGAGCAGTTCTTC. Amino acids: CASSGGPEEQFF. V gene TRBV6-1 combines with J gene TRBJ2-1; no definite D call. The CDR3 has 12 amino acids. V was clipped by 4 bases and J by 10 bases, with 11 bases between them. Germline V gives CDR1 MNHNS, CDR2 SASEGT.

This chain connects TRBV7-2 to TRBJ2-2; 8 nucleotides match TRBD2. Germline CDR1 reads SGHTA; CDR2 reads FQGNSA. The V segment lost 6 bases and the J segment 4 bases; nucleotides outside the gene matches: 7. The CDR3 runs 15 residues. The CDR3 DNA reads TGTGCCAGCAGAACGGGGCTAGCGGGCACCGGGGAGCTGTTTTTT. Protein: CASRTGLAGTGELFF.

The chain joins TRBV11-2 to TRBJ2-7; 12 bases match TRBD2. The CDR3 consists of 15 residues. Germline-derived CDR1 and CDR2 are SGHAT and FQNNGV. Trimming at V came to 6 bases and at J to 4 bases, leaving 7 bases not matched to a gene. Here the CDR3 reads CASRPTSGGLYEQYF. CDR3 in DNA: TGTGCCAGCAGACCTACTAGCGGGGGGTTGTACGAGCAGTACTTC. Drawing the rest from reference TRBV11-2 and TRBJ2-7, the complete variable domain is EAGVAQSPRYKIIEKRQSVAFWCNPISGHATLYWYQQILGQGPKLLIQFQNNGVVDDSQLPKDRFSAERLKGVDSTLKIQPAKLEDSAVYLCASRPTSGGLYEQYFGPGTRLTVT.

This rearrangement joins TRBV21-1 to TRBJ2-7; TRBD1, the table's D call, was not compared with the DNA. TRBV21-1 is a pseudogene. The CDR3 totals 15 residues. CDR3 sequence: CASSKGTGGYYEQYF. DNA for the CDR3: TGTGCCAGCAGCAAAGGGACAGGAGGGTACTACGAGCAGTACTTC.

The chain employs TRBV4-1 and TRBJ1-4; 8 nucleotides agree with TRBD1. The CDR3 runs 14 residues. The germline V gene encodes CDR1 MGHRA and CDR2 YSYEKL. Trimming removed 0 bases from V and 8 bases from J; junction bases left unmatched: 2. The CDR3 is CASSQDRGREKLFF. CDR3 DNA sequence: TGCGCCAGCAGCCAAGACAGGGGGCGAGAAAAACTGTTTTTT.

The chain joins TRBV28 to TRBJ1-1; D is uncertain. CDR1 is MDHEN, CDR2 SYDVKM, per germline. Trimming took off 7 bases at V and 5 bases at J, with 14 bases between the two ends. The CDR3 is 13 residues long. The chain's CDR3 is CASTPWRRTEAFF. In DNA form, the CDR3 reads TGTGCCAGCACCCCATGGAGGAGAACTGAAGCTTTCTTT.

The V gene is TRBV30, the J gene TRBJ2-5, with 9 bases lining up with TRBD1. The DNA end lines up better with TRBJ2-7; the J call may be wrong. Germline values: CDR1 GTSNPN, CDR2 SVGIG (reference sequence). This CDR3 region has 16 residues. DNA for the CDR3: TGTGCCTGGAGTGTACTGAGGGACAGGGACCCCTACGAGCAGTACTTC. Amino acids: CAWSVLRDRDPYEQYF.

The chain has TRBV11-1 and TRBJ2-1; 10 nucleotides align to TRBD1. This CDR3 has 19 amino acids. Trimming removed 4 bases from V and 7 bases from J; junction bases left unmatched: 19. CDR1 is SGHAT, CDR2 FQDESV, per germline (reference sequence). The CDR3 protein is CASSSPRTTPGTGANEQFF. CDR3 DNA: TGTGCCAGCAGCTCACCGCGAACCACCCCCGGGACAGGGGCTAATGAGCAGTTCTTC.

For the CDR3, the DNA is TGTGCCAGTAGTACCGACAGGGGTGGAGAGCAGTACTTC. Encoded protein: CASSTDRGGEQYF. The genes are TRBV19 and TRBJ2-5; 8 bases line up with TRBD1. CDR1 LNHDA and CDR2 SQIVND come from the germline V gene (reference sequence). J gave up 11 bases and V 4 bases, and 9 bases lay outside the gene matches. CDR3 length equals 13 residues.

In its sample, this clone was seen once. The chain uses TRBV5-1 and TRBJ2-7, with 7 nucleotides matching TRBD2. The CDR3 extends over 17 amino acids. V lost 4 bases to trimming and J lost 0 bases; unmatched junction nucleotides: 13. In germline, CDR1 is SGHRS, CDR2 YFSETQ. As DNA, the CDR3 is TGCGCCAGCAGCCTCCACCTAACTAGCGTACTCTCCTACGAGCAGTACTTC. Protein: CASSLHLTSVLSYEQYF.

This clone turned up a few times. V and J are TRBV11-2 and TRBJ1-6; D possibly corresponds to TRBD1 (6 bases). The CDR3 has 14 residues. V gave up 6 bases and J gave up 3 bases, with 9 bases separating them. Germline CDR1 is SGHAT and CDR2 is FQNNGV. The CDR3 DNA follows: TGTGCCAGCAGTACAGGGAACTATAATTCACCCCTCCACTTT. This sequence encodes CASSTGNYNSPLHF.

Here the CDR3 DNA reads TGTGCCAGCAGCCCCATTGGAGGTAACTCCTACGAGCAGTACTTC. Its translation is CASSPIGGNSYEQYF. The chain links TRBV11-2 to TRBJ2-7; a possible D gene is TRBD2 (5 bases). The length of the CDR3 is 15 residues. Looked up from germline, CDR1 is SGHAT and CDR2 is FQNNGV. V lost 5 bases and J lost 0, with 14 bases in between.

The gene calls are TRBV5-1 and TRBJ2-1; TRBD1 might be the D (6 bases). This CDR3 is built from 16 residues. The germline CDR1 and CDR2 sequences are SGHRS and YFSETQ. V dropped 3 bases and J dropped 2 bases, with 15 bases sitting between them. The CDR3, as DNA: TGCGCCAGCAGCTCTGGTAACAGGGTCACCTACAATGAGCAGTTCTTC. This gives the protein CASSSGNRVTYNEQFF.